Reported below is one T cell receptor beta chain. V shed 6 bases, J shed 3 bases, and the junction held 13 bases outside the gene matches. The germline V gene has CDR1 MNHNS and CDR2 SASEGT. The CDR3 contains 16 residues. There were at least 6 micrograms of total RNA extracted from every sample. This sample was taken from a study of blood T cells in healthy people across ages. A J-beta primer mix and a sample-barcoded 5' primer were used in a second PCR of roughly 7 to 12 cycles. MiXCR was run by TCRdb on the 5' RACE reads, yielding one entry per CDR3 protein. Of nearly 1 million distinct CDR3 sequences in the sample, just over 50% were seen once.

Sequenced sample: blood. The TCR comes from a woman aged 55 to 70 in good health. The rearrangement joins TRBV6-1 to TRBJ2-7, with TRBD1 matching over 8 bases. The CDR3 nucleotides are TGTGCCAGCAGAGCCACCAGGGACAGGTACTACTACGAGCAGTACTTC. Translating it yields CASRATRDRYYYEQYF.